These 14 T cell receptor beta chains came from one sample sequenced in a study of CD8+ T cells in alopecia areata. Treatment here: oral pan-JAK inhibitor, 5-10 mg twice daily. The authors extracted RNA and reverse transcribed it into cDNA as the sequencing template. The repertoire was sequenced with immunoSEQ multiplex PCR; TCRdb's copy has only in-frame clones and lacks some. The data show more than 110,000 clones, with around four fifths seen just once and 25% held by the top ten. The sequencing here drew on CD8+ T cells sorted from blood, taken at week 4, from a patient treated with tofacitinib. The source of these receptors is a human donor with alopecia areata.

Regarding this clone: Other DNA sequences from this sample encode an identical CDR3 as well. This chain joins TRBV19 and TRBJ2-1; a weak D match, TRBD2 (6 bases). The length of the CDR3 is 14 residues. Germline-derived CDR1 and CDR2 are LNHDA and SQIVND (reference sequence). V was pared by 4 bases and J by 3 bases, with 10 bases between. CDR3 loop: CASSKGGDYNEQFF. The DNA for the CDR3 is TGTGCCAGTAGTAAGGGCGGGGACTACAATGAGCAGTTCTTC.

The CDR3 nucleotides read TGTGCCTGGAGGGCCGGGACAGGGCCCGCAGATACGCAGTATTTT. It is translated as CAWRAGTGPADTQYF. This chain uses TRBV30 with TRBJ2-3, with 9 nucleotides matching TRBD1. Germline trimming cut 3 bases from V and 4 bases from J; bases unmatched to any gene: 8. This CDR3 has 15 amino acids. The germline V gene encodes CDR1 GTSNPN and CDR2 SVGIG (reference sequence). The variable domain in full, with the rest retrieved from reference TRBV30 and TRBJ2-3, is SQTIHQWPATLVQPVGSPLSLECTVEGTSNPNLYWYRQAAGRGLQLLFYSVGIGQISSEVPQNLSASRPQDRQFILSSKKLLLSDSGFYLCAWRAGTGPADTQYFGPGTRLTVL.

This clone was observed a single time. The chain joins TRBV4-3 to TRBJ1-1; a possible D gene is TRBD1 (5 bases). The CDR3 length is 16 residues. The V and J ends lost 0 bases and 1 base respectively, with 12 bases between them. Germline values: CDR1 LGHNA, CDR2 YSLEER. As DNA, the CDR3 is TGCGCCAGCAGCCAAGATCAGGGCATACCGAACACTGAAGCTTTCTTT. It encodes CASSQDQGIPNTEAFF.

The rearrangement links TRBV5-1 to TRBJ2-5; D remains unclear. Germline V gene data show CDR1 as SGHRS and CDR2 as YFSETQ. V was trimmed by 4 bases and J by 2 bases, leaving 15 bases between them. There are 15 residues in the CDR3. CDR3 sequence (DNA): TGCGCCAGCAGCCCTATCCGTCAAACACAAGAGACCCAGTACTTC. It encodes CASSPIRQTQETQYF.

The DNA of the CDR3 is TGTGCCATCAGTGCCAGGGGGGTCTACAATGAGCAGTTCTTC. Translation: CAISARGVYNEQFF. The V gene is TRBV10-3, the J gene TRBJ2-1, with D tentatively TRBD1 (7 bases). Trimming pared 4 bases from V and 3 bases from J, leaving 10 bases between. The CDR3 is 14 residues long. Germline assignment: CDR1 ENHRY and CDR2 SYGVKD.

This clone was picked up a small number of times. This rearrangement joins TRBV7-9 to TRBJ2-3; 7 positions match TRBD1. Germline lookup yields CDR1 SEHNR and CDR2 FQNEAQ (reference sequence). The V segment lost 3 bases and the J segment 0 bases; nucleotides outside the gene matches: 6. CDR3 size: 16 residues. The CDR3 reads CASSLGTAKSTDTQYF. CDR3 DNA: TGTGCCAGCAGCTTGGGGACAGCCAAAAGCACAGATACGCAGTATTTT. Based on the CDR3 plus reference TRBV7-9 and TRBJ2-3, the full variable domain is DTGVSQNPRHKITKRGQNVTFRCDPISEHNRLYWYRQTLGQGPEFLTYFQNEAQLEKSRLLSDRFSAERPKGSFSTLEIQRTEQGDSAMYLCASSLGTAKSTDTQYFGPGTRLTVL.

The chain recombines TRBV5-6 with TRBJ2-1; weak D call: TRBD1 (5 bases). The CDR3 extends over 16 amino acids. The ends were cut back, 4 bases at V and 0 bases at J, with 14 bases in the middle. Germline lookup yields CDR1 SGHDT and CDR2 YYEEEE. CDR3 DNA sequence: TGTGCCAGCAGCCTGGGGCGCGCCAACTCCTACAATGAGCAGTTCTTC. Protein product: CASSLGRANSYNEQFF.

This chain connects TRBV9 to TRBJ2-2, with TRBD1 matching over 7 bases. Germline V gives CDR1 SGDLS, CDR2 YYNGEE. The trim removed 0 bases at V and 5 bases at J, leaving 1 base unmatched. The CDR3 contains 14 residues. The CDR3 coding sequence is TGTGCCAGCAGCGTAGTACAGGGGACCGGGGAGCTGTTTTTT. This sequence encodes CASSVVQGTGELFF. The full variable domain, its missing parts supplied by reference TRBV9 and TRBJ2-2, is DSGVTQTPKHLITATGQRVTLRCSPRSGDLSVYWYQQSLDQGLQFLIQYYNGEERAKGNILERFSAQQFPDLHSELNLSSLELGDSALYFCASSVVQGTGELFFGEGSRLTVL.

The genes are TRBV4-3 and TRBJ2-3; TRBD2 agrees at 11 bases. The germline CDR1 and CDR2 sequences are LGHNA and YSLEER. The CDR3 loop spans 16 amino acids. V dropped 2 bases and J dropped 4; count of bases not matched to a gene: 5. The CDR3 region has the DNA TGCGCCAGCAGCCAATATATAGCGGGGGGGCCAGATACGCAGTATTTT. This encodes CASSQYIAGGPDTQYF.

The CDR3 sequence: CASSEGTGVGNQPQHF. The CDR3 DNA reads TGTGCCAGCAGCGAGGGGACAGGGGTTGGCAATCAGCCCCAGCATTTT. This chain links TRBV25-1 with TRBJ1-5, with 10 positions matching TRBD1. This CDR3 region has 16 residues. With 6 bases clipped from V and 2 bases from J, the junction kept 7 bases outside the gene matches. The germline CDR1 and CDR2 sequences are MGHDK and SYGVNS.

The chain couples TRBV6-6 to TRBJ2-3; 8 nucleotides align to TRBD1. The trim removed 7 bases at V and 2 bases at J, leaving 8 bases unmatched. CDR3 length equals 15 residues. Germline V lookup: CDR1 MNHNY, CDR2 SVGAGI (reference sequence). This CDR3 reads CASKTGVRFTDTQYF. The CDR3 DNA reads TGTGCCAGCAAGACAGGGGTTAGGTTCACAGATACGCAGTATTTT.

DNA for the CDR3: TGCGCCAGCAGCCAAGCGGGCAGGGGAAATCAGCCCCAGCATTTT. Translated, it gives CASSQAGRGNQPQHF. J is TRBJ1-5 and V is TRBV4-1; a possible D gene is TRBD1 (6 bases). Trimming cost V 1 base and J 4 bases, with 11 bases left between them. The germline gives CDR1 MGHRA, CDR2 YSYEKL. This CDR3 has 15 residues.

V and J are TRBV29-1 and TRBJ2-1; 12 bases are a match to TRBD2. The CDR3 is 13 residues long. The V gene's germline CDR1 is SQVTM and CDR2 ANQGSEA. V gave up 8 bases and J gave up 10 bases; unmatched junction bases: 9. CDR3 DNA sequence: TGCAGCTCTAGCGGGGGGGAATCCTGGGAGCAGTTCTTC. This sequence encodes CSSSGGESWEQFF.

This chain uses TRBV10-1 with TRBJ2-5; D possibly uses TRBD1 or TRBD2 (5 bases each). Germline V gene sequence: CDR1 WNHNN, CDR2 SYGVQD (reference sequence). This CDR3 region has 17 residues. V shed 0 bases and J shed 5 bases, with 19 bases lying between them. The CDR3 here is CASSESRGPEGPETQYF. The CDR3 nucleotides read TGCGCCAGCAGTGAGTCCAGAGGGCCAGAGGGACCGGAGACCCAGTACTTC.